This entry concerns a single T cell receptor beta chain. The time point denotes: cycle 4 day 1 (C4D1), after about 6 weeks of nivolumab. There was relapse after autologous stem cell transplantation in every patient, and there was variation in brentuximab vedotin exposure. Responses achieved at best were complete response, partial response or progressive disease. The data were obtained in a study of PD-1 blockade in classical Hodgkin lymphoma. TCRdb's table, derived via immunoSEQ multiplex PCR, lists solely in-frame clones and lacks some. This sample yields fewer than 25,000 clones, of which about 88% are seen a single time; more than 5.5% belongs to the top ten. The material was peripheral blood mononuclear cells (PBMCs), obtained before the fourth cycle of nivolumab. The TCR sequence derives from a human donor with classical Hodgkin lymphoma.

As DNA, the CDR3 is TGTGCCAGCAGAAGGGCGGGGGGCGACGGGAATGAGCAGTTCTTC. Translating gives CASRRAGGDGNEQFF. The V call is TRBV27, the J call TRBJ2-1; TRBD2 matches at 8 bases. The CDR3 consists of 15 residues. CDR1 is MNHEY, CDR2 SMNVEV, per germline (reference sequence). V shed 6 bases, J shed 7 bases, and the junction held 11 bases outside the gene matches.